These T cell receptor beta chains were read from a single sample in a study of blood T cell repertoires in COVID-19. Repertoires were generated with immunoSEQ multiplex PCR, while TCRdb's copy carries only in-frame clones and drops some. The profile covers 200,000 to 250,000 clones, with under 90% appearing a single time and roughly 5.7% taken by the ten largest. The sequenced material came from peripheral blood. The origin of the receptors is a man of 80 years or more with acute or convalescent COVID-19. Each CDR3 is given with its conserved first and last residue. The D gene is left open where the match is weak. A clone size is listed for some rows: how often the clone was seen (once, few, many), or a class if it is expanded.

TRBJ2-3 NA 17 TRBD2 TRBV5-1 TGCGCCAGCAGCAATAACTTTGCTAGCGGTGACACAGATACGCAGTATTTT CASSNNFASGDTDTQYF
TRBJ2-5 NA 13 NA TRBV20-1 TGCAGTGCTAGTCCGAGCGGCCCCGCCACCCAGTACTTC CSASPSGPATQYF
TRBJ2-2 NA 16 NA TRBV19 TGTGCCAGTAGCCCACAGGGGGGAGGGGTTACCGGGGAGCTGTTTTTT CASSPQGGGVTGELFF
TRBJ2-1 once 16 TRBD1 TRBV4-1 TGCGCCAGCAGCCCATCAGCCGGGACAGGGGGGAGTGAGCAGTTCTTC CASSPSAGTGGSEQFF
TRBJ2-3 once 13 TRBD2 TRBV6-5 TGTGCCAGCGCTAGCGGAAGCACAGATACGCAGTATTTT CASASGSTDTQYF
TRBJ1-4 NA 16 NA TRBV6-5 TGTGCCAGCAGTTACTCGATGTTACAGATCAATGAAAAACTGTTTTTT CASSYSMLQINEKLFF
TRBJ1-3 few 16 NA TRBV27 TGTGCCAGCAGTTTAGTAGGGGGGGAGTCTGGAAACACCATATATTTT CASSLVGGESGNTIYF
TRBJ2-2 NA 12 NA TRBV7-3 TGTGCCAGCAGCTCGACAGGCGGGGAGCTGTTTTTT CASSSTGGELFF
TRBJ1-2 NA 16 TRBD1 TRBV19 TGTGCCAGTAGTGCCCACCGACAGGGGCTGGACTATGGCTACACCTTC CASSAHRQGLDYGYTF
TRBJ2-2 few 13 NA TRBV10-1 TGCGCCAGCAGTCGGACTAAGACCGGGGAGCTGTTTTTT CASSRTKTGELFF
TRBJ2-1 NA 15 TRBD2 TRBV19 TGTGCCAGCCAGAGATCTAGCGGCTCCTACAATGAGCAGTTCTTC CASQRSSGSYNEQFF
TRBJ2-1 NA 15 TRBD2 TRBV9 TGTGCCAGCAGCGAGCGCCTAGCGGGAGGGAATGAGCAGTTCTTC CASSERLAGGNEQFF
TRBJ1-5 NA 19 NA TRBV7-8 TGTGCCAGCAGCTTAGAAGGGGGTGGTTGGGAGACCCGCAATCAGCCCCAGCATTTT CASSLEGGGWETRNQPQHF
TRBJ2-3 NA 15 NA TRBV19 TGTGCCAGTACCTCTCCAACAGCTAGCACAGATACGCAGTATTTT CASTSPTASTDTQYF
TRBJ1-1 NA 13 NA TRBV4-3 TGCGCCAGCAGCCAAGATATTCGCGGCGAAGCTTTCTTT CASSQDIRGEAFF
TRBJ2-2 NA 16 NA TRBV7-2 TGTGCCAGCAGCGAGGGAGGTGGCGGGTCCTCAGTTAGGCTGTTTTTT CASSEGGGGSSVRLFF
TRBJ1-4 NA 15 NA TRBV5-4 TGTGCCAGCAGCTCACCCGGAGGAAACAATGAAAAACTGTTTTTT CASSSPGGNNEKLFF
TRBJ1-2 NA 14 TRBD1 TRBV2 TGTGCCAGCTCGGGACAGGGAACTGGCTATGGCTACACCTTC CASSGQGTGYGYTF
TRBJ2-3 NA 15 NA TRBV7-6 TGTGCCAGCAGCCCCACCCCGGCGGCAAGGGATACGCAGTATTTT CASSPTPAARDTQYF
TRBJ2-3 NA 15 TRBD2 TRBV19 TGTGCCAGTAGCCATGGACTAGCAAGCACAGATACGCAGTATTTT CASSHGLASTDTQYF
TRBJ1-5 once 15 TRBD1 TRBV7-9 TGTGCCAGCAGCTTAGGGACAGGGGGCAATCAGCCCCAGCATTTT CASSLGTGGNQPQHF
TRBJ2-2 NA 22 NA TRBV9 TGTGCCAGCAGCGTAGGCGGTAGTCGAATCGGGCCAGGGGGGAAGGAGACCGGGGAGCTGTTTTTT CASSVGGSRIGPGGKETGELFF
TRBJ1-2 NA 15 TRBD1 TRBV19 TGTGCCACCTTGGATCCTAGGGGGCTCAACTATGGCTACACCTTC CATLDPRGLNYGYTF
TRBJ2-3 NA 15 TRBD2 TRBV2 TGTGCCAGCAGGCCCCCTAGCGGGAGGACAGATACGCAGTATTTT CASRPPSGRTDTQYF
TRBJ2-1 few 19 NA TRBV4-2 TGTGCCAGCAGCCATCGGACAGGGAGAGGACTAGCGACTTACAATGAGCAGTTCTTC CASSHRTGRGLATYNEQFF
TRBJ2-7 once 19 TRBD1 TRBV6-4 TGTGCCAGCAGTGACCCCCAGGTGGGACAGACACTAGTGACCTACGAGCAGTACTTC CASSDPQVGQTLVTYEQYF
TRBJ2-3 NA 15 NA TRBV6-5 TGTGCCAGCAGTACGGGACAAATGATCACAGATACGCAGTATTTT CASSTGQMITDTQYF
TRBJ2-3 NA 13 NA TRBV7-2 TGTGCCAGCAGCGTAGACGGAGGGGATACGCAGTATTTT CASSVDGGDTQYF
TRBJ2-7 NA 14 TRBD2 TRBV10-3 TGTGCCATCAGTGAGGGACTAGCGGACTACGAGCAGTACTTC CAISEGLADYEQYF
TRBJ2-1 NA 17 TRBD2 TRBV11-2 TGTGCCAGCAGCCAAGGACTAGCGGGGCCCGCTTACAATGAGCAGTTCTTC CASSQGLAGPAYNEQFF
TRBJ2-3 NA 14 TRBD2 TRBV7-3 TGTGCCAGCAGCTTAGCGGGGGGCTTGGATACGCAGTATTTT CASSLAGGLDTQYF
TRBJ2-1 NA 13 TRBD1 TRBV12-3/TRBV12-4 TGTGCCAGCAGTCTCACAGGGGTCAATGAGCAGTTCTTC CASSLTGVNEQFF
TRBJ1-4 NA 15 NA TRBV12-2 TGTGCAAGTCGCCAGGGGCAGGGGGCCCATGAAAAACTGTTTTTT CASRQGQGAHEKLFF
TRBJ2-7 NA 14 TRBD2 TRBV5-6 TGTGCCAGCAGCTGGCGGGGGTCAGGCTACGAGCAGTACTTC CASSWRGSGYEQYF
TRBJ1-1 NA 15 TRBD1 TRBV27 TGTGCCAGCAGCACCGACAGGGGCCGGGGCACTGAAGCTTTCTTT CASSTDRGRGTEAFF
TRBJ1-1 few 14 NA TRBV7-9 TGTGCCAGCAGCTCACCACAGGGTAACACTGAAGCTTTCTTT CASSSPQGNTEAFF
TRBJ2-3 NA 13 NA TRBV19 TGTGCCAGTAGGGCCAGTAGCACAGATACGCAGTATTTT CASRASSTDTQYF
TRBJ2-5 NA 14 NA TRBV7-2 TGTGCCAGCAGCTTAGCGGCAGTTCAAGAGACCCAGTACTTC CASSLAAVQETQYF
TRBJ1-1 NA 13 TRBD1 TRBV12-3/TRBV12-4 TGTGCGACCAGACAGGGAGGCGACACTGAAGCTTTCTTT CATRQGGDTEAFF
TRBJ2-3 NA 15 TRBD1 TRBV4-3 TGCGCCAGCAGCCAGAGGGGACAGGGTACAGATACGCAGTATTTT CASSQRGQGTDTQYF
TRBJ2-7 once 14 TRBD1 TRBV5-1 TGCGCCAGCAGCTTGGGGGACAGGGTCCGGGAGCAGTACTTC CASSLGDRVREQYF
TRBJ1-4 NA 13 NA TRBV4-3 TGCGCCAGCAGCCAAGATCTAGGAGAAAAACTGTTTTTT CASSQDLGEKLFF
TRBJ1-1 once 13 NA TRBV18 TGTGCCAGCTCACCCCAGGGATCCACTGAAGCTTTCTTT CASSPQGSTEAFF
TRBJ2-5 once 13 NA TRBV7-3 TGTGCCAGCAGCCCCGGGAGTCAAGAGACCCAGTACTTC CASSPGSQETQYF
TRBJ2-1 NA 14 TRBD2 TRBV14 TGTGCCAGCAGCTGGGGGGGTTCCTACAATGAGCAGTTCTTC CASSWGGSYNEQFF
TRBJ1-5 NA 15 NA TRBV7-9 TGTGCCAGCAGCCCGCAGGGTGGTTCGGTACAGCCCCAGCATTTT CASSPQGGSVQPQHF
TRBJ1-4 NA 16 TRBD1 TRBV5-4 TGTGCCAGCAGCCGGAACAGGGGATTCTCTACTGAAAAACTGTTTTTT CASSRNRGFSTEKLFF
TRBJ1-2 few 15 NA TRBV6-1 TGTGCCAGCAGTGAGGAGGGGCTACGGGGCTATGGCTACACCTTC CASSEEGLRGYGYTF
TRBJ1-4 NA 15 TRBD1 TRBV27 TGTGCCAGCAGTCCCGGGACAGGGGGCGCAGAAAAACTGTTTTTT CASSPGTGGAEKLFF
TRBJ2-1 NA 15 NA TRBV2 TGTGCCAGCAGTGCCCAGGACTCCGCGTTCGATGAGCAGTTCTTC CASSAQDSAFDEQFF
TRBJ1-6 NA 14 NA TRBV25-1 TGTGCCAGCAGTGTGGGGCAATTGGGTTCACCCCTCCACTTT CASSVGQLGSPLHF
TRBJ1-1 NA 15 NA TRBV6-5 TGTGCCAGCAGTTACTCGAGCAGGGTAAACACTGAAGCTTTCTTT CASSYSSRVNTEAFF
TRBJ2-5 NA 16 TRBD2 TRBV7-3 TGTGCCAGCAGCCCCGGGGGGTCGGGAATCAGGGAGACCCAGTACTTC CASSPGGSGIRETQYF
TRBJ1-4 NA 17 NA TRBV19 TGTGCCAGTAGTATAGACTCGAGGCCCGGAACTAATGAAAAACTGTTTTTT CASSIDSRPGTNEKLFF
TRBJ2-1 NA 15 TRBD2 TRBV9 TGTGCCAGCAGCGTAGATAGCGGGAGGTACAATGAGCAGTTCTTC CASSVDSGRYNEQFF
TRBJ1-4 NA 14 NA TRBV7-2 TGTGCCAGCAGCTTAGGGTTTGAGGATGAAAAACTGTTTTTT CASSLGFEDEKLFF
TRBJ1-1 once 13 NA TRBV19 TGTGCCAGTAGTGACAATATGAACACTGAAGCTTTCTTT CASSDNMNTEAFF
TRBJ2-5 NA 14 NA TRBV2 TGTGCCAGCAGTTACGGAGAGGGACAAGAGACCCAGTACTTC CASSYGEGQETQYF